This TCR beta chain was recorded in a study of OX40 agonist ivuxolimab in advanced cancers. Study-wide background: An agonistic anti-OX40 (CD134) antibody, ivuxolimab, was used to treat the patients.

V was clipped by 4 bases and J by 9 bases, with 24 bases between them. CDR1 KGHSH and CDR2 LQKENI come from the germline V gene. This CDR3 region has 16 residues. Sequenced by immunoSEQ multiplex PCR; TCRdb stores in-frame clones only, minus some. The sample holds fewer than 100,000 clones; under 85% are singletons and the top ten take 0.35% to 0.5%. The clonotype originates from an adult with an advanced solid tumor such as melanoma, head and neck, liver or kidney cancer. Material: CD4+ or CD8+ T cells sorted from blood, obtained in a trial of the OX40 agonist ivuxolimab. The chain has TRBV18 and TRBJ1-1, with D possibly matching TRBD1 (5 bases). CDR3 region: CASSHALGAGTDKAFF. The DNA of the CDR3 is TGTGCCAGCTCACACGCCCTGGGCGCCGGGACCGATAAAGCTTTCTTT.